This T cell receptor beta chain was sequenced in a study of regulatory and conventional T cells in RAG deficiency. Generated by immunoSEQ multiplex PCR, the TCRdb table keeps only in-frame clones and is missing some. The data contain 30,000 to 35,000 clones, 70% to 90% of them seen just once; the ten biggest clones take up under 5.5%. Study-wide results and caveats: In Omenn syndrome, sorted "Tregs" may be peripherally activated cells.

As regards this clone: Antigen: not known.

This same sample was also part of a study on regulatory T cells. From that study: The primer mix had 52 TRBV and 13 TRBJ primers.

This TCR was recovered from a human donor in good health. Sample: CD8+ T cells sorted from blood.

The CDR3 DNA sequence: TGTGCCAGCAGCTTGTCAGGGGATGGCTACACCTTC. Amino acid sequence: CASSLSGDGYTF. The V and J genes are TRBV5-4 and TRBJ1-2; the D gene is possibly TRBD1 (6 bases). This CDR3 comprises 12 residues. Trimming cost V 1 base and J 6 bases, with 7 bases left between them. The germline gives CDR1 SGHNT, CDR2 YYREEE (reference sequence).